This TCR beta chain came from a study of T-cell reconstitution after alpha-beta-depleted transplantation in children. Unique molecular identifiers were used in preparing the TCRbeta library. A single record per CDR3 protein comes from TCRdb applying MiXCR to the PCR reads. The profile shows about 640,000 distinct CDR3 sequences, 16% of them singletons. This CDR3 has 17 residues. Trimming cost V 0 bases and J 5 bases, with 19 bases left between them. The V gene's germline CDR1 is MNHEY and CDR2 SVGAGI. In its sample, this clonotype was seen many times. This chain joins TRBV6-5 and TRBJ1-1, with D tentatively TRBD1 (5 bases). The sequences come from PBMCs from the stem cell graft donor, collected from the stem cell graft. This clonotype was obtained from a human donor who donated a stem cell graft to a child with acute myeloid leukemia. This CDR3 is CASSYSSFGAAPTEAFF. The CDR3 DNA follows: TGTGCCAGCAGTTACTCATCCTTCGGGGCCGCGCCAACTGAAGCTTTCTTT.